What follows describes a single T cell receptor (beta chain). Antigen unknown. These data originate in a study of cytomegalovirus exposure and HLA in healthy donors. Study-wide results and caveats: Near-uniform donor sequencing depth was presumed by presence/absence analyses.

Between the trimmed V and J ends, which lost 0 bases and 3 bases, there was a span of 8 bases. Germline loops: CDR1 MNHEY, CDR2 SMNVEV (reference sequence). This CDR3 is 14 amino acids long. 13 Jbeta primers and 60 Vbeta primers were used for the PCR. The repertoire was sequenced with immunoSEQ multiplex PCR; TCRdb's copy has only in-frame clones and lacks some. Seen in this sample are 100,000 to 150,000 clones; the ten most common clones hold roughly 1.6%. V gene TRBV27 combines with J gene TRBJ1-1; D gene uncertain. This TCR came from a woman between 40 and 55 years old in good health and CMV-seronegative. Sequenced sample: PBMCs. Here the CDR3 reads CASSLSAGYTEAFF. CDR3 DNA sequence: TGTGCCAGCAGTTTATCGGCCGGGTACACTGAAGCTTTCTTT.